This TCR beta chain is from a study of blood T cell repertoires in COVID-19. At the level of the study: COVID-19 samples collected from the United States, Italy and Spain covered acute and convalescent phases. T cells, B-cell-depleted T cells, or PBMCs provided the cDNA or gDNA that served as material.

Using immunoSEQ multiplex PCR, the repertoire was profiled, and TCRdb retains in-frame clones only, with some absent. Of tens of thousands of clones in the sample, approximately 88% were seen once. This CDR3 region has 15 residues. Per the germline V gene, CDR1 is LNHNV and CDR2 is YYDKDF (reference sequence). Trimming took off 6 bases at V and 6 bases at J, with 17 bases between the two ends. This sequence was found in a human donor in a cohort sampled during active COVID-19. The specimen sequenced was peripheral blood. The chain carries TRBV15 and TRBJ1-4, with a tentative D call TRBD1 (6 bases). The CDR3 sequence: CATRRGGGPDEKLFF. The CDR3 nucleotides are TGTGCCACCAGGAGGGGGGGTGGGCCTGATGAAAAACTGTTTTTT.